This T cell receptor (beta chain) was obtained from a study of Graves' ophthalmopathy and Graves' hyperthyroidism. Study findings and constraints: Appearing in blood as well were most expanded thyroid clonotypes above 0.001 frequency. The model reached approximately 70% sensitivity and about 73% specificity for predicting ophthalmopathy progression.

This CDR3 contains 14 residues. V shed 8 bases, J shed 4 bases, and the junction held 8 bases outside the gene matches. Germline V gene lookup returns CDR1 SGHRS and CDR2 YFSETQ. As the template, RNA transcripts were used to amplify TCR beta CDR3 regions. An opening RT-PCR round employed HTBI primers and preceded a second-round multiplex PCR. MiXCR, run by TCRdb on the multiplex PCR reads, gives a single entry per CDR3 protein. The table lists around 520,000 distinct CDR3 sequences, just under 40% of them singletons. Enrollment excluded any patients with other autoimmune diseases, uncontrolled infections, pregnancy or lactation. There are many counts of this clonotype. Antigen: not known.

The clonotype originates from an adult man with Graves' hyperthyroidism. This chain links TRBV5-1 with TRBJ1-2; TRBD1 matches 10 bases. Sequencing input: peripheral blood or thyroid tissue (not recorded which). The chain's CDR3 is CASEPGQGFYGYTF. CDR3 nucleotide sequence: TGCGCCAGTGAGCCGGGACAGGGGTTCTATGGCTACACCTTC.